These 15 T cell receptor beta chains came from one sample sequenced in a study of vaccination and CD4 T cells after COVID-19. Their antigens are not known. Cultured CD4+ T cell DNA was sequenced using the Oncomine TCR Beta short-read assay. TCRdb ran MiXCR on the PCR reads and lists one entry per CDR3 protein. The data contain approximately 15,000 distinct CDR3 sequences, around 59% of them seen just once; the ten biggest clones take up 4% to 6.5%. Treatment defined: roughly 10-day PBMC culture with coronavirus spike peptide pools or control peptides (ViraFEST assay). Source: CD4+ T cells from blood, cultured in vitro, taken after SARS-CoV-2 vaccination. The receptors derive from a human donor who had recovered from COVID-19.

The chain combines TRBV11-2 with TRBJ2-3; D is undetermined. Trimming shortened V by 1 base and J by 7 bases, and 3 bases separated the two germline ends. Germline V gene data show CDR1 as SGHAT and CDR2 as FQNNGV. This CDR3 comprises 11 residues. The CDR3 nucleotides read TGTGCCAGCAGCTTAGCGAATACGCAGTATTTT. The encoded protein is CASSLANTQYF. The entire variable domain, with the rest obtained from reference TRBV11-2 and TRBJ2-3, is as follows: EAGVAQSPRYKIIEKRQSVAFWCNPISGHATLYWYQQILGQGPKLLIQFQNNGVVDDSQLPKDRFSAERLKGVDSTLKIQPAKLEDSAVYLCASSLANTQYFGPGTRLTVL.

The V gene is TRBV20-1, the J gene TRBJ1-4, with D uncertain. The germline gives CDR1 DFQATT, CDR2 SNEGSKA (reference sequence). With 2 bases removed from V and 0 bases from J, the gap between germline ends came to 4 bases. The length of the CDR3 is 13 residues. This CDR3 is CSARNTTNEKLFF. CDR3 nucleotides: TGCAGTGCTAGAAATACAACTAATGAAAAACTGTTTTTT.

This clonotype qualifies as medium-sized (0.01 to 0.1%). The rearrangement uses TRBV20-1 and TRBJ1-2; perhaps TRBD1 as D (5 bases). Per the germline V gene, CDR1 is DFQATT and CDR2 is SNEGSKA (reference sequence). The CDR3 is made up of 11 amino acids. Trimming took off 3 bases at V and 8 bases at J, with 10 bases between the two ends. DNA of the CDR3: TGCAGTGCTAGTATGGGGGTAGGCTACACCTTC. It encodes CSASMGVGYTF.

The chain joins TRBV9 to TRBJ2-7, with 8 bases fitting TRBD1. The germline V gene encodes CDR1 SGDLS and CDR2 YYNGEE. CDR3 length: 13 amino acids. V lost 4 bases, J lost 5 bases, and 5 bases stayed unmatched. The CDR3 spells CASSLTGDHEQYF. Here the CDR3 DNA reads TGTGCCAGCAGCCTGACAGGGGACCACGAGCAGTACTTC.

The CDR3 is CASSLDSWGDTQYF. As DNA, the CDR3 is TGTGCCAGCAGCTTAGATTCCTGGGGAGATACGCAGTATTTT. This rearrangement joins TRBV7-6 to TRBJ2-3; D is unclear. The V and J ends lost 1 base and 5 bases respectively, with 10 bases between them. The CDR3 has 14 amino acids. The germline CDR1 and CDR2 sequences are SGHVS and FNYEAQ. The variable domain in full, completed from reference TRBV7-6 and TRBJ2-3, reads GAGVSQSPRYKVTKRGQDVALRCDPISGHVSLYWYRQALGQGPEFLTYFNYEAQQDKSGLPNDRFSAERPEGSISTLTIQRTEQRDSAMYRCASSLDSWGDTQYFGPGTRLTVL.

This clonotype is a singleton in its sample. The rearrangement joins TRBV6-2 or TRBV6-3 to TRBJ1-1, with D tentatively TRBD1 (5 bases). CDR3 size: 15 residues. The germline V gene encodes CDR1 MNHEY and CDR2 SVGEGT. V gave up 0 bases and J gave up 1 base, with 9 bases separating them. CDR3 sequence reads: CASSYSPGRNTEAFF. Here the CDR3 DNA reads TGTGCCAGCAGTTACTCGCCAGGGAGGAACACTGAAGCTTTCTTT.

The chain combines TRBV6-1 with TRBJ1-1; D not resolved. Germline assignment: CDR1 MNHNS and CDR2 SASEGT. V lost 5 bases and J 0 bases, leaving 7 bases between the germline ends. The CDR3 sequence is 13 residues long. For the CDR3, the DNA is TGTGCCAGCAGTAGGATTTTGAACACTGAAGCTTTCTTT. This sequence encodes CASSRILNTEAFF.

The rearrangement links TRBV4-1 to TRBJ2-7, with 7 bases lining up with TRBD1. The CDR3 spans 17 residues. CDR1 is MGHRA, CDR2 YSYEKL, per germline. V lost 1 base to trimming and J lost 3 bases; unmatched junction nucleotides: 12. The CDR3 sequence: CASSQGPGQVLSYEQYF. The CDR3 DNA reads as TGCGCCAGCAGCCAAGGGCCTGGACAGGTACTTAGCTACGAGCAGTACTTC.

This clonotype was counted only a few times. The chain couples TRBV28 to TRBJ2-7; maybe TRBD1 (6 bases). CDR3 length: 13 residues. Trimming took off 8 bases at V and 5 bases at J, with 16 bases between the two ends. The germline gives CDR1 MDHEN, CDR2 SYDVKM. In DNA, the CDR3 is TGTGCCAGCCGCACCGGGACACCTCACGAGCAGTACTTC. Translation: CASRTGTPHEQYF.

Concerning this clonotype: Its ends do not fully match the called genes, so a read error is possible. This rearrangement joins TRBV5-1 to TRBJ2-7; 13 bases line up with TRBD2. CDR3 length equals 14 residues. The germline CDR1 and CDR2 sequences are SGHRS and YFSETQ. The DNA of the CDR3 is TGCGCCAGCACCTTGGGGACTAGCGGGGTCGAGCAGTACTTC. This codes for CASTLGTSGVEQYF.

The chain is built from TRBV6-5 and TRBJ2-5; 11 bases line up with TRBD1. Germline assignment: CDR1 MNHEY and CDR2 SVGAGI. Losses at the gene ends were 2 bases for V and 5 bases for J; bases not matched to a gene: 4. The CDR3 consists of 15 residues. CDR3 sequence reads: CASSYPGQGVETQYF. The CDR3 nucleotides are TGTGCCAGCAGTTACCCGGGACAGGGGGTGGAGACCCAGTACTTC.

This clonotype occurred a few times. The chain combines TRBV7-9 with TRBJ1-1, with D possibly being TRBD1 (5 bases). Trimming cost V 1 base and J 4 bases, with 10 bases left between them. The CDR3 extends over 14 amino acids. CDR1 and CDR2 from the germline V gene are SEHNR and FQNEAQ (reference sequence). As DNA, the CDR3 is TGTGCCAGCAGCTTAGGGGCAGGGACCACTGAAGCTTTCTTT. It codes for CASSLGAGTTEAFF.

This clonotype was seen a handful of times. The CDR3 sequence is CASSLRGDRGGDYGNTEAFF. The DNA for the CDR3 is TGTGCCAGCAGCTTACGAGGTGACAGGGGAGGAGATTATGGGAACACTGAAGCTTTCTTT. This chain joins TRBV7-9 and TRBJ1-1; the match to TRBD1 covers 8 bases. With 2 bases clipped from V and 1 base from J, the junction kept 18 bases outside the gene matches. The germline gives CDR1 SEHNR, CDR2 FQNEAQ (reference sequence). The CDR3 is 20 residues long.

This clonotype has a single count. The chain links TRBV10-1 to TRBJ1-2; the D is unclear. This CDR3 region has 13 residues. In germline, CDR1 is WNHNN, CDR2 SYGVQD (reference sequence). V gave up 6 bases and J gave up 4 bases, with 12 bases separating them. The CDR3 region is CASRDLPSYGYTF. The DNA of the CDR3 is TGCGCCAGCAGGGACCTACCCAGCTATGGCTACACCTTC.

CDR3 sequence: CASSLGLAGSTGELFF. As DNA, the CDR3 is TGTGCCAGCAGCCTCGGACTAGCGGGGTCCACCGGGGAGCTGTTTTTT. The chain combines TRBV7-3 with TRBJ2-2; 12 bases line up with TRBD2. Germline V gene data show CDR1 as SGHTA and CDR2 as FQGTGA. The CDR3 has 16 amino acids. V lost 5 bases and J lost 4; bases outside the gene matches: 5.